The clone carrying this T cell receptor (beta chain) was seen at least ten times. Its antigen is still unknown. The germline V and J ends were trimmed by 5 bases and 0 bases, with 8 bases remaining between them. The CDR3 loop spans 15 amino acids. The data belong to a study of identical twins. Findings and caveats of the study: Among beta out-of-frame sequences, excess sharing between twins appeared weaker. For cord blood, abundant beta clonotypes had fewer insertions, unlike memory repertoires, which showed none.

Via MiXCR, TCRdb re-called the 5' RACE reads, giving one row per CDR3 protein. The sample yields under 1 million distinct CDR3 sequences, 12% seen once. This same sample was also part of a study on yellow fever vaccine responses in identical twins.

Sequenced material: PBMCs. The genes are TRBV12-3 or TRBV12-4 and TRBJ1-6; D not certain. This clonotype was obtained from a woman between 18 and 30 years old in good health. The CDR3 region has the DNA TGTGCCAGCAGTCCGGAAAGCTCCTATAATTCACCCCTCCACTTT. Protein sequence: CASSPESSYNSPLHF.